This TCR beta chain derives from a study of T cells in Graves' hyperthyroidism and ophthalmopathy. Regarding this clonotype: No antigen is known for it.

Points from the study as a whole: Most thyroid clonotypes with frequency above 0.001 were detected in blood. The authors' 13 V-J model separated ophthalmopathy from stable hyperthyroidism.

In patients aged 18 to 65, hyperthyroidism was newly diagnosed, with duration under 2 months. The CDR3 runs 14 residues. Germline CDR1 is MNHNS and CDR2 is SASEGT. V lost 6 bases, J lost 3 bases, and 8 bases stayed unmatched. It was RNA transcripts that yielded the amplified TCR beta CDR3 regions. The TCR CDR3 first-round RT-PCR relied on the HTBI primer set. TCRdb called the multiplex PCR reads again in MiXCR, with one record for every CDR3 protein. The sample includes some 550,000 distinct CDR3 sequences, less than 25% seen only once; the top ten take roughly 29%. The TCR was taken from a man between 18 and 29 years old with Graves' hyperthyroidism. Material: blood. The chain links TRBV6-1 to TRBJ2-7; TRBD1 agrees at 7 bases. The CDR3 region is CASRIGTVYYEQYF. The CDR3 nucleotides read TGTGCCAGCAGAATAGGGACAGTATACTACGAGCAGTACTTC.